This TCR beta chain derives from a study of Graves' ophthalmopathy and Graves' hyperthyroidism. Study overall: Hyperthyroidism counted as stable given no ophthalmopathy within 18 months of follow-up.

Only a few counts were recorded for this clonotype. Its antigen remains unidentified. The CDR3 is 15 amino acids. Germline lookup yields CDR1 MGHDK and CDR2 SYGVNS. The V and J ends lost 8 bases and 1 base, in that order; junction bases with no gene match: 8. Orbital computed tomography, together with clinical symptoms, serum thyroxine, TRAb and thyroid ultrasound, was used for diagnosis. Amplified TCR beta CDR3 regions were obtained using RNA transcripts as template. Amplification began with first-round RT-PCR using HTBI primers, then second-round multiplex PCR was performed. Each CDR3 protein is one row after TCRdb ran MiXCR on the multiplex PCR reads. Counted here are about 1.2 million distinct CDR3 sequences, about 35% occurring once; the ten biggest clones make up approximately 12%. General study results and limits: Most expanded clonotypes in thyroid above 0.001 frequency also showed up in blood.

Sequencing was performed on peripheral blood or thyroid tissue (not recorded which). This TCR was recovered from an adult man with Graves' hyperthyroidism. This chain joins TRBV25-1 and TRBJ1-1; 9 bases line up with TRBD1. The CDR3 spells CASVGQGRGNTEAFF. In nucleotides, the CDR3 is TGTGCCAGCGTGGGACAGGGTCGGGGGAACACTGAAGCTTTCTTT.